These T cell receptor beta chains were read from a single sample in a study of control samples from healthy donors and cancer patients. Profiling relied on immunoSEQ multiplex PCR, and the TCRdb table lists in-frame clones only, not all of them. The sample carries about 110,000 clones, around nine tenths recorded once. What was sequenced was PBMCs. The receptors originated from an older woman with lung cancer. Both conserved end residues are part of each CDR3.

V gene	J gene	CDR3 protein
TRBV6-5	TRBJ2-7	CASSKTRSLAYEQYF
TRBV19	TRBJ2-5	CASSSSTGMPETQYF
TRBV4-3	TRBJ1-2	CASSHSELGIYGYTF
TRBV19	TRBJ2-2	CASRRTSPISAGELFF
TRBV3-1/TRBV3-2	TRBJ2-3	CASSHWASGGASDTQYF
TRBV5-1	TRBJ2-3	CASSLLRTGAITDTQYF
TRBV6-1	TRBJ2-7	CASSEVGRLAGRYEQYF
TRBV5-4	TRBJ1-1	CASSATKNTEAFF
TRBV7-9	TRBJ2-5	CASSLVGRDGPPETQYF
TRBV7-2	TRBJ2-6	CASSLSLPGANVLTF
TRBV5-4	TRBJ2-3	CASSLEAGFTNTQYF
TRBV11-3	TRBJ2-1	CASSGTSVYNEQFF
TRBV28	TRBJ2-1	CASSYVWAGGSYNEQFF
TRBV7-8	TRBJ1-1	CASSSVGQEAFF
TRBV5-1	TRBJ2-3	CASSLEGPGLAGGRTDTQYF
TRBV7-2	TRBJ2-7	CASSNAGTTTYEQYF
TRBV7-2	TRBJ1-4	CASSLRSGTDTEKLFF
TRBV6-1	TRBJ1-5	CASSDSGDQPQHF
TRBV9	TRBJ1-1	CASSANTGAGKEAFF
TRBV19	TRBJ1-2	CASSTHRGEGYTF
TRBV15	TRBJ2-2	CATSRDNGAGELFF
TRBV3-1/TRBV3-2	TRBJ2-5	CASSQMEGGQGPQYF
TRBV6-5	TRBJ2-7	CATWANRDSYEQYF
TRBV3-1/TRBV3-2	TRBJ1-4	CASSFRQLNEKLFF
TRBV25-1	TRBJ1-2	CASFGLKGYTF
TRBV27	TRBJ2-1	CASSLGASGSLVNEQFF